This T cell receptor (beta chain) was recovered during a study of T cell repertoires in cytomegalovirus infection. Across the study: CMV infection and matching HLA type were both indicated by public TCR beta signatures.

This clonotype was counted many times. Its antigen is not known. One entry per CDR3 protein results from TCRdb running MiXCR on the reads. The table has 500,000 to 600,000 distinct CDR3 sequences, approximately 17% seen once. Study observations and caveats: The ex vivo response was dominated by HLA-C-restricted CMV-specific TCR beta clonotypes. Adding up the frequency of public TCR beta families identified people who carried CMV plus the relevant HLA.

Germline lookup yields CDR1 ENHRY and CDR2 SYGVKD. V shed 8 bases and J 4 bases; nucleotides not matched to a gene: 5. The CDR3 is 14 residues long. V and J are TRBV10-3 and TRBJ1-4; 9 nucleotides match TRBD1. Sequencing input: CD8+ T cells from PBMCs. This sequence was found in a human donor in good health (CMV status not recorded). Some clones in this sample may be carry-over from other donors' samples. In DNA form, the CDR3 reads TGTGCCATCCGGGGACAGGGACGTAATGAAAAACTGTTTTTT. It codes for CAIRGQGRNEKLFF.